This TCR beta chain is drawn from a study of PD-1 blockade in classical Hodgkin lymphoma (dated by TCRdb to between 2020 and 2021). At the level of the whole study: Nivolumab dosing was 3 mg/kg intravenously every 2 weeks, continuing until either disease progression or unacceptable toxicity. The study used CyTOF and TCR beta sequencing to define a peripheral blood immune signature of response to PD-1 blockade in classical Hodgkin lymphoma. On the study overall, not on this receptor specifically: The study was limited to a single clinical trial cohort, and causes of repertoire differences, possibly disease activity or prior therapy, remained undefined. Trial patients with a complete response had baseline diversity similar to that of newly diagnosed patients, while partial responders and progressors had significantly lower diversity. Lower diversity was observed in patients in whom nivolumab was started less than 1 year after ASCT, and these patients were excluded from later analyses so that confounding by immune reconstitution would be avoided. CD4+ but not CD8+ TCR diversity rose significantly by C4D1 (p=0.0027 vs p=0.16), most apparent in complete responders (p=0.02). Baseline TCR diversity was reported to be lower in newly diagnosed patients than in healthy donors and to be lower still in relapsed/refractory patients.

Of note for this clone: Its specific antigen is unknown. No per-base quality is available; no much larger clone lies one base away.

Genomic DNA was extracted with the Qiagen DNeasy kit from unsorted PBMCs and from negatively selected CD4+ and CD8+ fractions. TCR beta CDR3 regions were subjected to amplification by immunoSEQ multiplex PCR with primers that anneal to V and J segments. Amplification bias was minimized using a synthetic immune receptor repertoire, and residual bias was removed computationally after sequencing. In the paper's pipeline: Custom Python scripts were used to quantify repertoire diversity as the Shannon entropy index. Unsorted, CD4+ and CD8+ repertoires were analyzed separately, except for combined analyses in which CD4+ and CD8+ sequences were merged in silico. A clone was considered expanded if an increase in frequency of at least 2-fold after treatment relative to C1D1 was found, and a pseudocount of 0.5 was applied to clones undetected at baseline. Clones with 0 or 1 copy at C1D1 were defined as singleton clones, while clones with 2 or more copies were defined as non-singleton clones. Clones expanded in unsorted samples were annotated as CD4+, CD8+ or unknown by matching protein sequences in sorted samples from the same patient. Diversity changes from C1D1 to C4D1 were tested in paired samples using Wilcoxon tests. TCRdb stores this immuneACCESS table with in-frame sequences only. Part of the clones is absent; in the studies checked, under half of the shortfall reflects unresolved V genes, and no reason is known for the rest. The V and J calls and clone size come from that table; D and trimming were worked out from the DNA. The sample includes nearly 100,000 clones, with roughly 83% observed a single time. 12% of the sample belongs to the ten largest clones.

The CDR3 sequence holds 14 residues, the cysteine and phenylalanine included. Only the CDR3 part of the read is kept: 42 bases, read in frame from the first base. CDR1 and CDR2 (LGHNA, YNFKEQ) derive from the germline V gene. Trimming at the junction amounts to 4 bases on V and 3 bases on J, and the germline ends lie 12 bases apart. Sample time point, as interpreted from the label and publication: cycle 1 day 1 (C1D1), immediately before nivolumab initiation. All trial patients had relapsed after autologous stem cell transplantation, with cohorts A, B and C differing in prior brentuximab vedotin exposure. The trial cohort comprised a few dozen patients with relapsed/refractory classical Hodgkin lymphoma whose best overall responses were complete response, partial response or progressive disease. Single-agent nivolumab was administered to trial patients in the multi-cohort phase II CheckMate 205 trial. An independent review committee assessed best overall response by applying the 2007 International Working Group response criteria. Trial PBMCs were obtained immediately prior to nivolumab initiation (C1D1) and on therapy at cycle 2 day 1 and cycle 4 day 1. Peripheral blood was collected in 8 mL Vacutainer Cell Preparation Tubes, from which PBMCs were isolated by centrifugation and then cryopreserved.

Recombination joined TRBV4-2 with TRBJ1-1; D gene: possibly TRBD1, on 6 matching bases. The sequenced sample was peripheral blood mononuclear cells (PBMCs), obtained at baseline. This clonotype originated in a human donor with classical Hodgkin lymphoma. The sequenced DNA is TGTGCCAGCAGCCCCCAGGGGCGGGACACTGAAGCTTTCTTT. Its translation is CASSPQGRDTEAFF.